This T cell receptor (beta chain) is from a study of T cell responses to AZD1222 COVID-19 vaccine. Points from the study as a whole: Of the AZD1222 recipients, only 5 or 6 were seropositive at baseline. Spike-wide coverage was observed for vaccine-associated CD4 TCRs, with dominant responses at 160-218 and 743-854. Clonal diversity was possibly underestimated, and white British individuals and females predominated among donors.

About this clone: Its antigen is as yet unknown. The same CDR3 also results from other DNA sequences found in this sample.

It was second doses at about 4 or about 12 weeks that were pooled. Profiled with immunoSEQ multiplex PCR; TCRdb holds only in-frame clones, not every one. The repertoire holds 150,000 to 200,000 clones, with 80% to 90% as singletons. Germline V gene sequence: CDR1 MRHNA, CDR2 SNTAGT. V lost 0 bases to trimming and J lost 1 base; unmatched junction nucleotides: 1. CDR3 length: 15 residues. The chain carries TRBV6-4 and TRBJ2-3, with 7 bases fitting TRBD2. Sequenced here: peripheral blood, sampled 28 days after the second AZD1222 dose. The source is an adult who received the AZD1222 COVID-19 vaccine. The CDR3 DNA sequence: TGTGCCAGCAGTGACTCGAGCGGGGGCACAGATACGCAGTATTTT. Its translation is CASSDSSGGTDTQYF.